The T cell receptor beta chain described here comes from a study of response to subunit inactivated influenza vaccine. One entry per CDR3 protein results from TCRdb running MiXCR on the RT-PCR reads. The sample lists about 520,000 distinct CDR3 sequences; around 7.9% were seen once. Regarding the study as a whole: Each seasonal influenza vaccination recruits few new T cells, the authors suggested.

The germline CDR1 and CDR2 sequences are SNHLY and FYNNEI. The CDR3 is 14 residues long. The trim removed 8 bases at V and 4 bases at J, leaving 5 bases unmatched. With regard to this clonotype: What it recognizes is unknown.

The sequencing used PBMCs from blood, collected roughly 24 months after vaccination. The sequence derives from a man between 50 and 75 years old who received an inactivated influenza vaccine. The J gene is TRBJ2-3, the V gene TRBV2, with TRBD2 matching 11 bases. CDR3 in DNA: TGTGCCAGCGCTAGCGGGGGGAGGTCAGATACGCAGTATTTT. Its protein is CASASGGRSDTQYF.